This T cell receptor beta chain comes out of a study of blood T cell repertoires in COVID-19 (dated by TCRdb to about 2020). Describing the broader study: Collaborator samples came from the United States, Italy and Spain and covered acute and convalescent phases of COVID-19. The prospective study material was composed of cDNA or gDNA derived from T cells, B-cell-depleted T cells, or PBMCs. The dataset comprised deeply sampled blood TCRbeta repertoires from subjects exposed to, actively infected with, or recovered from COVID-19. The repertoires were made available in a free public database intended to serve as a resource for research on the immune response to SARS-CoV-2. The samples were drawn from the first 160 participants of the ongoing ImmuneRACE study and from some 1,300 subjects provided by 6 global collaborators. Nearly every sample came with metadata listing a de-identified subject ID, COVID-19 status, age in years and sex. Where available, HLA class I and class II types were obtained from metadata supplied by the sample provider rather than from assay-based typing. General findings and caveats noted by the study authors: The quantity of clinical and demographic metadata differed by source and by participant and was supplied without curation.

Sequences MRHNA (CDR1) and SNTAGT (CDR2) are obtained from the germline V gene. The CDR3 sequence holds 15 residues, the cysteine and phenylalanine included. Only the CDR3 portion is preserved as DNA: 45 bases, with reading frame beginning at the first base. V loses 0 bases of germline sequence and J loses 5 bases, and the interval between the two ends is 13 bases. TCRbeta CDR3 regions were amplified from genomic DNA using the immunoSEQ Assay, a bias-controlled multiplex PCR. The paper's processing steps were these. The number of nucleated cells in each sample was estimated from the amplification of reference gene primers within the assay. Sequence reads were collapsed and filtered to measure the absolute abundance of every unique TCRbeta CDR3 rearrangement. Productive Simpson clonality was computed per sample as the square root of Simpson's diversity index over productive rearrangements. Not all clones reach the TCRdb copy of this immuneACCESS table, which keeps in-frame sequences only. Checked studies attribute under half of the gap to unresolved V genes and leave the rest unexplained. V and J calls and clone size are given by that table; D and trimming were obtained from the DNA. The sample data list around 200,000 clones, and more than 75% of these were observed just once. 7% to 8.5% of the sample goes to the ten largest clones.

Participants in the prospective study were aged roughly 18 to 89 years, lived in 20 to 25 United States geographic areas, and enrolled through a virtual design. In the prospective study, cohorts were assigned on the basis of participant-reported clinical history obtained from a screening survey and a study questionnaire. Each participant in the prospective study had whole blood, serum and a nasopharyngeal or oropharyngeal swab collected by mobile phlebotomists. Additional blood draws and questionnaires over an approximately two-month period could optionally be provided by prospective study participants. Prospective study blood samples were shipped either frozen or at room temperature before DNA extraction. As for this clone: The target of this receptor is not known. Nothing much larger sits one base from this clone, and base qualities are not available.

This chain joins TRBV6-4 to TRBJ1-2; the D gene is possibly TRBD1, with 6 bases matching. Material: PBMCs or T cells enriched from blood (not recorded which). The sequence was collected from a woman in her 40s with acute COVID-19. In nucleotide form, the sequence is TGTGCCAGCAGTGACTCCTTCGGCAGGGGATATGGCTACACCTTC. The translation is CASSDSFGRGYGYTF.